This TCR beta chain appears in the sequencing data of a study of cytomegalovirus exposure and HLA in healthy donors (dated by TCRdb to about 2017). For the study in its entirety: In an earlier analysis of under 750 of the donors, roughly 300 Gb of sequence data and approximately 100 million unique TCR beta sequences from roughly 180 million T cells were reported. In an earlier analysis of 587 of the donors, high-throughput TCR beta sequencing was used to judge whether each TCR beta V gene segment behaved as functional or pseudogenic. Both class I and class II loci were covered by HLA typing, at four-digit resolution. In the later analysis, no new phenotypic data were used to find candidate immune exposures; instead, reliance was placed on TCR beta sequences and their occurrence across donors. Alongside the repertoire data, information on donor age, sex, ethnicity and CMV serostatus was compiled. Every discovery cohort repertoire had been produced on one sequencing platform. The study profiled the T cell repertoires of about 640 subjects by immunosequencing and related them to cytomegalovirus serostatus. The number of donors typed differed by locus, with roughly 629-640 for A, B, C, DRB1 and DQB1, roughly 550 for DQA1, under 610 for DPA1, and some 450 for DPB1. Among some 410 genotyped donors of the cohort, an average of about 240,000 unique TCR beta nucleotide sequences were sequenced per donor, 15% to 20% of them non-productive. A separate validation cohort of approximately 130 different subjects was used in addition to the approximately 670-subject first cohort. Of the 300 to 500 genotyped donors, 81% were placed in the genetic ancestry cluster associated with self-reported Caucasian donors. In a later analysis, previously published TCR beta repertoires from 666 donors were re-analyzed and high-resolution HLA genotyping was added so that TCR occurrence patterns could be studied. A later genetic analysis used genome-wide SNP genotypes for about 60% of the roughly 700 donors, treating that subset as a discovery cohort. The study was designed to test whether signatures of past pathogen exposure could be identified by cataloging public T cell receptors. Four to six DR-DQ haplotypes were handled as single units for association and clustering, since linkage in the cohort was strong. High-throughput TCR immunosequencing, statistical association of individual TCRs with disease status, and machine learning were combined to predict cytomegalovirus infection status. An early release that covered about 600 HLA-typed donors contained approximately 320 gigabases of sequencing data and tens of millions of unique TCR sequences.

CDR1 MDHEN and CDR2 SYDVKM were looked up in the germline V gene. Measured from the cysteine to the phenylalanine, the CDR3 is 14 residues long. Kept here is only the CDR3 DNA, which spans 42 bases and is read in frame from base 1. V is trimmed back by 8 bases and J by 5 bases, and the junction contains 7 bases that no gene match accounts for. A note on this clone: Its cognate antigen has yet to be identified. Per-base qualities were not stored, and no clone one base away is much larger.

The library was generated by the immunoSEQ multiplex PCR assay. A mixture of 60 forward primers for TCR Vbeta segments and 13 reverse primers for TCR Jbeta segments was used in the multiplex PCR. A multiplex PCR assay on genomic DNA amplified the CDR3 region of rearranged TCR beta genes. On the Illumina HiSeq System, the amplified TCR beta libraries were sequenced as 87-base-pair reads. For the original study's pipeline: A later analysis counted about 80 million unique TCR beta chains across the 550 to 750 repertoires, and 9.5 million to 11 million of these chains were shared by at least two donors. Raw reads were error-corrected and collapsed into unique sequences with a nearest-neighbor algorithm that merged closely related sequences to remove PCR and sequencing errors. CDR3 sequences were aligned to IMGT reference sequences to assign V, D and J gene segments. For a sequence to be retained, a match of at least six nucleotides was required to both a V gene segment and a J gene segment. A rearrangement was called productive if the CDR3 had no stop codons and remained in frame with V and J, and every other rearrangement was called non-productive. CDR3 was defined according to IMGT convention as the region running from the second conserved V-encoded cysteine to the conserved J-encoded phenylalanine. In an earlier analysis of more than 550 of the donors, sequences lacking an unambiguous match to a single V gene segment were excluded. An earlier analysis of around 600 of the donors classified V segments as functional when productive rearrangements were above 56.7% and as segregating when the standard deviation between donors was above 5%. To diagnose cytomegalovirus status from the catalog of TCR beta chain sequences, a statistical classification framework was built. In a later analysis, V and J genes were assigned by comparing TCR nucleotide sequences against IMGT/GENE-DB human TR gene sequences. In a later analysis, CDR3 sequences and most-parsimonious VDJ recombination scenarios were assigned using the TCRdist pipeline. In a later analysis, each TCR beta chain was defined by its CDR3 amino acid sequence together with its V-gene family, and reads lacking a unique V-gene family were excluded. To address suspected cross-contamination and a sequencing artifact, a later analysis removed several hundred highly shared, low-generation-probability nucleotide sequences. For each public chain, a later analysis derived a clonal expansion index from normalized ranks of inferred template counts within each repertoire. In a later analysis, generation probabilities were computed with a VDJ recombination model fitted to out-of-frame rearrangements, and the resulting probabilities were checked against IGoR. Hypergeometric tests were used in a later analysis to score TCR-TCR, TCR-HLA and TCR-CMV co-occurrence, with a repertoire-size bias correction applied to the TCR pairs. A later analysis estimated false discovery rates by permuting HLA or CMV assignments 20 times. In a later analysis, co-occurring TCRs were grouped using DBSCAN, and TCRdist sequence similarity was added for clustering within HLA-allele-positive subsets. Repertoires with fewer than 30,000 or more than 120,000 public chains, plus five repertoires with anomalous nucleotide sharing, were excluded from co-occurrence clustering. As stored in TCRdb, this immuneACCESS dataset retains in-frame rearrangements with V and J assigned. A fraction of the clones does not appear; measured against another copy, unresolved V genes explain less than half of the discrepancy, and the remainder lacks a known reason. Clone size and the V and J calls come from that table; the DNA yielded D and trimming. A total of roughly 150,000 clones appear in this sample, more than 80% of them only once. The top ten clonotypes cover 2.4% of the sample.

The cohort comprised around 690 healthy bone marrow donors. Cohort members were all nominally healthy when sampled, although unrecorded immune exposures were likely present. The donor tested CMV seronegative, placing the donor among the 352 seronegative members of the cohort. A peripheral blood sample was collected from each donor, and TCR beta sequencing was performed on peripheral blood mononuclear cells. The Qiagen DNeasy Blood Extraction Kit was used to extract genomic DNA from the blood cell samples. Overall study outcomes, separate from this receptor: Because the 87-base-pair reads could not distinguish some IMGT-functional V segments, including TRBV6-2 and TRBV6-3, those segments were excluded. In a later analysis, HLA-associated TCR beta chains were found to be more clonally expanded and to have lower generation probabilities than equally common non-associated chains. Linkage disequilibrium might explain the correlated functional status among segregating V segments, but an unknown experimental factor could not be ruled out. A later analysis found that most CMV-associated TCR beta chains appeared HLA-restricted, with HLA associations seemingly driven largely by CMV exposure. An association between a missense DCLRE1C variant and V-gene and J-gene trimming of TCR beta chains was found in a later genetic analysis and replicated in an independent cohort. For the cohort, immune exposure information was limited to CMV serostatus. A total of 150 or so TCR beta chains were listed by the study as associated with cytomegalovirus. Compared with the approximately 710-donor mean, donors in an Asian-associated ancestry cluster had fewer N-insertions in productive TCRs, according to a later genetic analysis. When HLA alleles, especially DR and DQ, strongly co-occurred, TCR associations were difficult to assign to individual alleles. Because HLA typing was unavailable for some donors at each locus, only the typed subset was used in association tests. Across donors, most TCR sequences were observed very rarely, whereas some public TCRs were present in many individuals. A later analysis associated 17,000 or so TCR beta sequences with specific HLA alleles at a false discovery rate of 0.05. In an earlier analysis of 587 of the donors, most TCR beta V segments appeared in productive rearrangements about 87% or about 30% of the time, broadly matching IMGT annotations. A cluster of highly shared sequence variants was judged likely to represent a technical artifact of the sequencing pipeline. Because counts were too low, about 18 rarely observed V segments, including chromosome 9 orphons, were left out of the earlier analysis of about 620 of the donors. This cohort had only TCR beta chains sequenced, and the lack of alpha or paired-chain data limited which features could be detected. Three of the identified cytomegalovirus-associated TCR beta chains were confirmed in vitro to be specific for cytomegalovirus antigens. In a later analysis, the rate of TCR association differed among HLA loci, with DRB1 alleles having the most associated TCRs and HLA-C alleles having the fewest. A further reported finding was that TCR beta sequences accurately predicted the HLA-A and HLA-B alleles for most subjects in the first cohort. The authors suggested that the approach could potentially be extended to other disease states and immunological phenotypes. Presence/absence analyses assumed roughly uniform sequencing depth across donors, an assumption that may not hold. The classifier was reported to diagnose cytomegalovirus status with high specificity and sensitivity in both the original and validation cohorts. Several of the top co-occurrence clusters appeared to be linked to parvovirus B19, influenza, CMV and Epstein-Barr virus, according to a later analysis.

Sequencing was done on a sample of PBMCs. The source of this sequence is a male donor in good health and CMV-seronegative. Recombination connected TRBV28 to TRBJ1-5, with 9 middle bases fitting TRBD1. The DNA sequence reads TGTGCCAGCTTCGGGACAGGGCCAGATCAGCCCCAGCATTTT. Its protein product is CASFGTGPDQPQHF.